A single T cell receptor beta chain is shown here with its context. As yet, its antigen is unknown. The CDR3 contains 16 residues. V shed 1 base and J 1 base; nucleotides not matched to a gene: 5. Germline CDR1 is LGHNA and CDR2 is YNFKEQ. The source of the sample is a study of cytomegalovirus exposure and HLA in healthy donors. Study-level information: The Caucasian-associated ancestry cluster contained 75% to 85% of the approximately 390 genotyped donors.

Study outcomes and limitations: Specificity of three CMV-associated chains for CMV antigens was verified in vitro. Among donors in an Asian-associated ancestry cluster, a later analysis reportedly found fewer N-insertions than the approximately 700-donor mean.

This PCR relied on a set of 60 Vbeta primers and 13 Jbeta primers. Produced via immunoSEQ multiplex PCR; TCRdb's table is partial and in-frame only. The sample shows 65,000 to 95,000 clones, around 80% of them seen only once. The donors comprised healthy bone marrow donors. The source is a male donor in good health and CMV-seropositive. The sample consisted of PBMCs. The genes are TRBV4-2 and TRBJ2-5; 8 positions agree with TRBD2. The CDR3, as DNA: TGTGCCAGCAGCCAAGGGGCAGCGGGAGCCCAAGAGACCCAGTACTTC. Protein: CASSQGAAGAQETQYF.